Presented here are 21 T cell receptor beta chains from one specimen sequenced in a study of blood T cell repertoires in COVID-19. Repertoires were generated with immunoSEQ multiplex PCR, while TCRdb's copy carries only in-frame clones and drops some. Of just over 7,500 clones in the sample, around 79% were seen once. Sequencing was done on a sample of peripheral blood. Receptors originate from a human donor in a cohort sampled during active COVID-19.

V and J are TRBV9 and TRBJ2-3; possibly TRBD2 for D (6 bases). The CDR3 has 15 amino acids. Per germline, CDR1 SGDLS and CDR2 YYNGEE. Trimming removed 4 bases from V and 4 bases from J, with 16 bases in between. The CDR3 bases are TGTGCCAGCAGCAACACCCGGACTAATGCAGATACGCAGTATTTT. It is translated as CASSNTRTNADTQYF. Using reference TRBV9 and TRBJ2-3 for the parts outside the CDR3, the full variable domain is DSGVTQTPKHLITATGQRVTLRCSPRSGDLSVYWYQQSLDQGLQFLIQYYNGEERAKGNILERFSAQQFPDLHSELNLSSLELGDSALYFCASSNTRTNADTQYFGPGTRLTVL.

V usage is TRBV13 and J usage is TRBJ1-2; no firm D call. Germline CDR1 is PRHDT and CDR2 is FYEKMQ (reference sequence). The V end was cut by 1 base, the J end by 4 bases, with 13 bases between. The CDR3 consists of 15 residues. The CDR3 is CASSLAAPGSYGYTF. In DNA form, the CDR3 reads TGTGCCAGCAGCTTAGCCGCCCCTGGCTCCTATGGCTACACCTTC.

Here the CDR3 DNA reads TGTGCCAGCAGCGTGACAGGGGGCTATGGGGCCAACGTCCTGACTTTC. It encodes CASSVTGGYGANVLTF. The V and J genes are TRBV5-6 and TRBJ2-6; TRBD1 matches at 10 bases. V trimming: 4 bases; J trimming: 3 bases; junction bases outside the gene matches: 4. The CDR3 sequence is 16 residues long. In germline, CDR1 is SGHDT, CDR2 YYEEEE.

The genes are TRBV7-2 and TRBJ2-7, with TRBD2 matching over 7 bases. CDR1 and CDR2 from the germline V gene are SGHTA and FQGNSA. J lost 2 bases, V lost 5 bases, and 6 bases had no gene match. This CDR3 region has 14 residues. The CDR3 is CASSPPSGPYEQYF. The CDR3 DNA is TGTGCCAGCAGCCCCCCTAGCGGTCCCTACGAGCAGTACTTC.

The chain employs TRBV6-2 or TRBV6-3 and TRBJ1-2, with TRBD1 matching 9 bases. The CDR3 sequence is 15 residues long. V dropped 4 bases and J dropped 4; count of bases not matched to a gene: 7. Germline CDR1 and CDR2: MNHEY and SVGEGT. The chain's CDR3 is CASSSTGGSFYGYTF. In DNA form, the CDR3 reads TGTGCCAGCAGTTCCACAGGGGGCTCCTTCTATGGCTACACCTTC.

The gene calls are TRBV28 and TRBJ1-1; 11 positions match TRBD1. Germline V gene data show CDR1 as MDHEN and CDR2 as SYDVKM. The CDR3 sequence is 17 residues long. Trimming cost V 5 bases and J 12 bases; bases outside gene matches: 20. The CDR3 bases are TGTGCCAGCAGTGAAATAAGGACAGGGGGCGGATCGAGCGGTTCTTTCTTT. This codes for CASSEIRTGGGSSGSFF.

The chain employs TRBV3-1 (or the pseudogene TRBV3-2) and TRBJ2-5; tentative D call: TRBD2 (6 bases). Between the trimmed V and J ends, which lost 0 bases and 1 base, there was a span of 9 bases. Germline CDR1 LGHDT, CDR2 YNNKEL (reference sequence). The CDR3 extends over 15 amino acids. The CDR3, as DNA: TGTGCCAGCAGCCAAGATAGCGGATCCCAAGAGACCCAGTACTTC. It is translated as CASSQDSGSQETQYF.

This chain connects TRBV19 to TRBJ2-7; 7 bases are a match to TRBD2. J lost 5 bases, V lost 2 bases, and 9 bases had no gene match. The germline V gene has CDR1 LNHDA and CDR2 SQIVND (reference sequence). The CDR3 has 15 amino acids. The CDR3 sequence is CASSIRGGRINEQYF. The CDR3 nucleotides read TGTGCCAGTAGTATACGGGGCGGGAGAATCAACGAGCAGTACTTC.

This clone appeared a single time. This sequence joins TRBV4-1 and TRBJ2-7, with 10 bases that match TRBD1. Trimming took 7 bases from V and 3 from J; bases not matched to a gene: 6. The CDR3 loop spans 14 amino acids. From germline, CDR1 is MGHRA and CDR2 YSYEKL. CDR3 coding DNA: TGCGCCAGCAAACCAGGGACAGGGGTCTACGAGCAGTACTTC. Translated, it gives CASKPGTGVYEQYF.

This chain connects TRBV14 to TRBJ2-3, with 8 positions matching TRBD2. CDR1 and CDR2 from the germline V gene are SGHDN and FVKESK. V lost 5 bases to trimming and J lost 3 bases; unmatched junction nucleotides: 4. There are 14 residues in the CDR3. CDR3 amino acids: CASSFGGGTDTQYF. CDR3 bases: TGTGCCAGCAGCTTCGGGGGGGGGACAGATACGCAGTATTTT.

The chain uses TRBV27 and TRBJ2-1, with 10 bases aligning to TRBD1. V was pared by 5 bases and J by 1 base, with 2 bases of the junction left unmatched. The CDR3 spans 15 residues. In germline, CDR1 is MNHEY, CDR2 SMNVEV (reference sequence). CDR3 sequence: CASSLDRGSYNEQFF. Here the CDR3 DNA reads TGTGCCAGCAGTCTGGACAGGGGGTCCTACAATGAGCAGTTCTTC.

This chain links TRBV5-6 with TRBJ2-1; D is unresolved. The CDR3 is 12 residues long. V lost 4 bases and J lost 7, with 9 bases in between. Germline CDR1 reads SGHDT; CDR2 reads YYEEEE. This CDR3 reads CASSRTWNEQFF. The CDR3 nucleotides read TGTGCCAGCAGCCGAACTTGGAATGAGCAGTTCTTC.

The genes are TRBV12-3 or TRBV12-4 and TRBJ1-1; D gene ambiguous. The CDR3 has 12 amino acids. Trimming cost V 5 bases and J 4 bases, with 8 bases left between them. CDR3 in DNA: TGTGCCAGCAGTGCCCCGAGCACTGAAGCTTTCTTT. Translation: CASSAPSTEAFF.

A few counts support this clone. V usage is TRBV28 and J usage is TRBJ1-5, with 7 bases matching TRBD1. CDR1 is MDHEN, CDR2 SYDVKM, per germline. With V trimmed by 5 bases and J by 15 bases, 7 bases remained unmatched. This CDR3 contains 11 residues. DNA for the CDR3: TGTGCCAGCAGTCCAGGGGGAGTAGGGCATTTT. It codes for CASSPGGVGHF.

In its sample, this clone was seen a few times. The CDR3 region is CASSLRGAVGEQYF. CDR3 nucleotide sequence: TGTGCCAGCAGCCTCCGGGGAGCCGTGGGAGAGCAGTACTTC. The chain links TRBV16 to TRBJ2-7; D is perhaps TRBD2 (5 bases). Germline assignment: CDR1 KGHSY and CDR2 FQNENV. The ends were cut back, 4 bases at V and 7 bases at J, with 17 bases in the middle. This CDR3 spans 14 amino acids.

The rearrangement joins TRBV5-4 to TRBJ2-7; no firm D call. The germline gives CDR1 SGHNT, CDR2 YYREEE (reference sequence). CDR3 length: 15 amino acids. Trimming cost V 3 bases and J 2 bases, with 15 bases left between them. CDR3 nucleotides: TGTGCCAGCAGCTATACGGCGACTGAACCCTACGAGCAGTACTTC. Encoded protein: CASSYTATEPYEQYF.

The gene calls are TRBV20-1 and TRBJ2-7; tentative D call: TRBD2 (5 bases). Trimming took off 5 bases at V and 7 bases at J, with 12 bases between the two ends. There are 11 residues in the CDR3. CDR1 and CDR2 (germline): DFQATT, SNEGSKA (reference sequence). CDR3 DNA: TGCAGTGCTCAACAGCGGCTGGAGCAGTACTTC. It is translated as CSAQQRLEQYF.

This chain connects TRBV4-3 to TRBJ2-1; 7 bases fit TRBD1. Unmatched junction bases numbered 2, after V lost 4 bases and J lost 5 bases. This CDR3 is built from 13 residues. Germline values: CDR1 LGHNA, CDR2 YSLEER. The CDR3 coding sequence is TGCGCCAGCAGCCCGGGGACAGACAATGAGCAGTTCTTC. This sequence encodes CASSPGTDNEQFF.

The V and J genes are TRBV15 and TRBJ1-1; D is undetermined. Looked up from germline, CDR1 is LNHNV and CDR2 is YYDKDF (reference sequence). The CDR3 loop spans 11 amino acids. The V gene lost 1 base and the J gene lost 7 bases, with 4 bases spanning the gap. The CDR3: CATSRGGEAFF. For the CDR3, the DNA is TGTGCCACCAGCAGAGGAGGTGAAGCTTTCTTT.

The genes are TRBV5-1 and TRBJ2-7, with D perhaps matching TRBD1 (6 bases). Per germline, CDR1 SGHRS and CDR2 YFSETQ. V lost 1 base and J 7 bases, leaving 21 bases between the germline ends. The CDR3 length is 16 residues. The CDR3 nucleotides are TGCGCCAGCAGCTTGAAAGTGGACAGACGAGCAGGGGAGCAGTACTTC. Translating it yields CASSLKVDRRAGEQYF.

The chain carries TRBV3-1 (or the pseudogene TRBV3-2) and TRBJ2-1; D call uncertain. The CDR3 runs to 17 residues. Germline CDR1 LGHDT, CDR2 YNNKEL (reference sequence). Deletions cut 0 bases from V and 4 bases from J, with 16 bases between. The CDR3 DNA follows: TGTGCCAGCAGCCAAGATTATGGCGGTTGGGTATACAATGAGCAGTTCTTC. It translates to CASSQDYGGWVYNEQFF.